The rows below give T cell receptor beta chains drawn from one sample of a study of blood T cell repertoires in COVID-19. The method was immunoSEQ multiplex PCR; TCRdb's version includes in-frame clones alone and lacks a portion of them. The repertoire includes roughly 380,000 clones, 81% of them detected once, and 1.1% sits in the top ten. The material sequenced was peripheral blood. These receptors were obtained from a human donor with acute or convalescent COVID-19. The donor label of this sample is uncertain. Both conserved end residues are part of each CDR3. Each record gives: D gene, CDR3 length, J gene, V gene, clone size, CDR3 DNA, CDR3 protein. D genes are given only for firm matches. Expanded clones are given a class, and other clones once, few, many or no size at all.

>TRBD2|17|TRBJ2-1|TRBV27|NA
TGTGCCAGCAACCGGGGAGCAGCGGGAGGATCCTACAATGAGCAGTTCTTC
CASNRGAAGGSYNEQFF
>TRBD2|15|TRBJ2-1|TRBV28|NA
TGTGCCAGCAGTCCCGTATTGGCGGGAGTCTATGAGCAGTTCTTC
CASSPVLAGVYEQFF
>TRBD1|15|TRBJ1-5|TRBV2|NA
TGTGCCAGCCAAGTGGGACAGGGAAGCAATCAGCCCCAGCATTTT
CASQVGQGSNQPQHF
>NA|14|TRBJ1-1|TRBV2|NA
TGTGCCAGCAGTGAAATCGGGGGACGCACTGAAGCTTTCTTT
CASSEIGGRTEAFF
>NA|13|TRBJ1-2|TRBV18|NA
TGTGCCAGCTCACCGTCAGGGGCCGATGGCTACACCTTC
CASSPSGADGYTF
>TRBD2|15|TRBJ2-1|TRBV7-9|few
TGTGCCAGCAGTATCGGGGGGGCCTCCTACAATGAGCAGTTCTTC
CASSIGGASYNEQFF
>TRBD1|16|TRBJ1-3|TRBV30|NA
TGTGCCTGGACAAGACAGGGGGCTTTCTTCGGAAACACCATATATTTT
CAWTRQGAFFGNTIYF
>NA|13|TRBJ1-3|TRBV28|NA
TGTGCCAGCACTCTGGGGGGAGGAAACACCATATATTTT
CASTLGGGNTIYF
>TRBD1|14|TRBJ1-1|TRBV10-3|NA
TGTGCCATCAGTGATGGGACAGGGACCACTGAAGCTTTCTTT
CAISDGTGTTEAFF
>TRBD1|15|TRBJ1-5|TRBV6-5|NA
TGTGCCAGCAGTTACGGGACAGGGCACAATCAGCCCCAGCATTTT
CASSYGTGHNQPQHF
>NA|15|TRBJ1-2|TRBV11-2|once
TGTGCCAGCAGCACTAGTGGGCCATTAGTCTCTGGCTACACCTTC
CASSTSGPLVSGYTF
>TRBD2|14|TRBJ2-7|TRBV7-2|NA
TGTGCCAGCAGCTTCACTAGCGGACCCTACGAGCAGTACTTC
CASSFTSGPYEQYF
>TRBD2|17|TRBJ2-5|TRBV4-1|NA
TGCGCCAGCAGCCAAGAACGACTAGCGGGGCGAACGGAGACCCAGTACTTC
CASSQERLAGRTETQYF
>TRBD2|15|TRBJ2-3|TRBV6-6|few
TGTGCCAGCAGCCTAAGCGGGAGTAGGACAGATACGCAGTATTTT
CASSLSGSRTDTQYF
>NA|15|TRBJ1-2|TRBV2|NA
TGTGCCAGCCACGGGGAAGGACAGCAAAACTATGGCTACACCTTC
CASHGEGQQNYGYTF
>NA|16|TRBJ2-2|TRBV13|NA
TGTGCCAGCAGCTCCATACGGTCTCGGGACACCGGGGAGCTGTTTTTT
CASSSIRSRDTGELFF
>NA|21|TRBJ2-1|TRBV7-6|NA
TGTGCCAGCAGCTTAGAGGGGAAACAGGGGTTAGCGGCTCGCGCTAGCAATGAGCAGTTCTTC
CASSLEGKQGLAARASNEQFF
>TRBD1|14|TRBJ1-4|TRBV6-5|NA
TGTGCCAGCGGCCTGACAGGGAAGTCTACTGAACTGTTTTTT
CASGLTGKSTELFF
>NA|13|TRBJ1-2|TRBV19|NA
TGTGCCAGTAGTGCGACAGTTCGGTTGGGCTACACCTTC
CASSATVRLGYTF
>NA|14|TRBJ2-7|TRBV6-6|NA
TGTGCCAGCAGTTACGGTGGCAGATCCTACGAGCAGTACTTC
CASSYGGRSYEQYF
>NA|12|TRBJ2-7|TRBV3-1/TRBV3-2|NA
TGTGCCAGCAGCCAAAGCCCCTACGAGCAGTACTTC
CASSQSPYEQYF
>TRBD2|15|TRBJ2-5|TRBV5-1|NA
TGCGCCAGCAGCTTGAGACTAGCGGGGGGCAGGACCCAGTACTTC
CASSLRLAGGRTQYF
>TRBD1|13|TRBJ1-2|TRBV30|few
TGTGCCTGGAGTAATCGGGACAGGGACGGCTACACCTTC
CAWSNRDRDGYTF
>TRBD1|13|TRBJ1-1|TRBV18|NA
TGTGCCAGCTCTTACGACAGGGAGGATGAAGCTTTCTTT
CASSYDREDEAFF
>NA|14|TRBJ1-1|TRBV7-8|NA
TGTGCCAGCAGTCGAGGGGCGAAGAACACTGAAGCTTTCTTT
CASSRGAKNTEAFF
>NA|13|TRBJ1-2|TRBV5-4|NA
TGTGCCAGCAGGAAAAACCTCGGGGATGGCTACACCTTC
CASRKNLGDGYTF
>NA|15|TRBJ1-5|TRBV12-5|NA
TGTGCTAGTGGTTTTAGGGGTGCGGGCAATCAGCCCCAGCATTTT
CASGFRGAGNQPQHF
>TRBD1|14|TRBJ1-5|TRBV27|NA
TGTGCCAGCAGACTGGACAGGGCGGTAGGGCCCCAGCATTTT
CASRLDRAVGPQHF
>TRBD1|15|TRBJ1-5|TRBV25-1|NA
TGTGCCAGCAGTACGGGACAGGGGATCAATCAGCCCCAGCATTTT
CASSTGQGINQPQHF
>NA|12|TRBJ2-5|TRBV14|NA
TGTGCCAGCAGCCCACAACAAGAGACCCAGTACTTC
CASSPQQETQYF
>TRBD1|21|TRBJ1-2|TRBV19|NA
TGTGCCAGTAGTCGAAAGGGGGCAGGCGTACACCCCCAACGCGCGTACTATGGCTACACCTTC
CASSRKGAGVHPQRAYYGYTF
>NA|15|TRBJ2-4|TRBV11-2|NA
TGTGCCAGCAGCCCGGTGGTAAGGGGCAAAAACATTCAGTACTTC
CASSPVVRGKNIQYF
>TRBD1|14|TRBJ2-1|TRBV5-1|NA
TGCGCCAGCAGCACCCGGGACAGGACAAATGAGCAGTTCTTC
CASSTRDRTNEQFF
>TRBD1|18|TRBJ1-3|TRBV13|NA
TGTGCCAGCAGCTACGCTCTCACCAGGACAGGAACTGGAAACACCATATATTTT
CASSYALTRTGTGNTIYF
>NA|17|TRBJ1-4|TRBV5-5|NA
TGTGCCAGCAGTTTGCCCTCGGGGAGCGGTGGTAATGAAAAACTGTTTTTT
CASSLPSGSGGNEKLFF
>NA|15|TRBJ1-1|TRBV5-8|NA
TGTGCCAGCAGCTTGGCCCGGGGGGGGACCACTGAAGCTTTCTTT
CASSLARGGTTEAFF
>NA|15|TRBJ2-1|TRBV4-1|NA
TGCGCCAGCAGCCAACCGATAGAATCCCTCAATGAGCAGTTCTTC
CASSQPIESLNEQFF
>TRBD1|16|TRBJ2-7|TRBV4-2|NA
TGTGCCAGCAGCCAAGCCGGGACAGGGTACGGCTACGAGCAGTACTTC
CASSQAGTGYGYEQYF
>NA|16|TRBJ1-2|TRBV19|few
TGTGCCAGTAGTTTGACCCGGGACTCTGGAGTTTATGGCTACACCTTC
CASSLTRDSGVYGYTF
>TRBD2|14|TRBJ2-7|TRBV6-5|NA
TGTGCCAGCACAGTACCGGGGGGGTCCTACGAGCAGTACTTC
CASTVPGGSYEQYF
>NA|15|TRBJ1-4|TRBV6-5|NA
TGTGCCAGCAGTTGGGTTCGCAGGGATAATGAAAAACTGTTTTTT
CASSWVRRDNEKLFF
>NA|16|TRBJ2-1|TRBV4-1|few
TGCGCCAGCAGCCAACCTAAAGCGAGCTCCTACAATGAGCAGTTCTTC
CASSQPKASSYNEQFF
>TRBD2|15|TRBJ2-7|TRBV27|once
TGTGCCAGCAGGGTGAGCGGGAGGCGTTCCTACGAGCAGTACTTC
CASRVSGRRSYEQYF
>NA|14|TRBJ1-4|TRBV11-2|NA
TGTGCCAGCAGCTTGACAGGACCTAATGAAAAACTGTTTTTT
CASSLTGPNEKLFF
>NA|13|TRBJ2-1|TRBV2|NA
TGTGCCAGCAGGAGCGGATCATACAATGAGCAGTTCTTC
CASRSGSYNEQFF
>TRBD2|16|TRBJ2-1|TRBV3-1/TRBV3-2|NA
TGTGCCAGCAGCCAACCTAGCGGGAGGGCGGCATTTGAGCAGTTCTTC
CASSQPSGRAAFEQFF